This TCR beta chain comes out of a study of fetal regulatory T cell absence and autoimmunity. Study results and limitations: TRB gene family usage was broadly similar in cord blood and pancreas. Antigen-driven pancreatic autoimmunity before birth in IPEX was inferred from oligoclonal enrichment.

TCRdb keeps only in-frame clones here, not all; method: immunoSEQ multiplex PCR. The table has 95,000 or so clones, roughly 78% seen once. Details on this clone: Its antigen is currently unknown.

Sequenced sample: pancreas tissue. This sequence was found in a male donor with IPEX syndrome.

CDR3: CASRGDVNYGYTF. The CDR3 DNA follows: TGTGCCAGCAGGGGAGACGTTAACTATGGCTACACCTTC. The chain recombines TRBV6-6 with TRBJ1-2, with D hard to call. V was clipped by 6 bases and J by 1 base, with 9 bases between them. This CDR3 region has 13 residues. Germline lookup yields CDR1 MNHNY and CDR2 SVGAGI (reference sequence).